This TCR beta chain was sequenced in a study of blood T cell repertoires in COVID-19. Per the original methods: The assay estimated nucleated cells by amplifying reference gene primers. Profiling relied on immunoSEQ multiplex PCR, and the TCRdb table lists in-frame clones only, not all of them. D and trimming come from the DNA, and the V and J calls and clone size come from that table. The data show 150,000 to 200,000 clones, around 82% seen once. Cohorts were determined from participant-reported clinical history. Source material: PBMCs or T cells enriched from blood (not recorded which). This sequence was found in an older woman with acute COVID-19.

The CDR3 DNA reads as TGCGCCAGCAGGTCCACGGGTAGGTCCTACGAGCAGTACTTC. Translated: CASRSTGRSYEQYF. This chain uses TRBV4-1 with TRBJ2-7, with D unclear. The germline V and J ends were trimmed by 6 bases and 1 base, with 13 bases remaining between them. This CDR3 comprises 14 residues. Germline loops: CDR1 MGHRA, CDR2 YSYEKL.